A single sample gave rise to the 15 T cell receptor beta chains below, sequenced in a study of blood T cell repertoires in COVID-19. This table comes from immunoSEQ multiplex PCR, and its TCRdb copy is limited to in-frame clones, with some not included. The sample has 220,000 or so clones; approximately 80% are singletons. The sample taken for sequencing was peripheral blood. The receptors originated from a woman aged 60 to 75 who had recovered from COVID-19.

V usage is TRBV7-6 and J usage is TRBJ2-7; possibly TRBD2 for D (6 bases). Trimming removed 2 bases at V and 9 bases at J, with 11 bases between. The CDR3 loop spans 12 amino acids. The germline CDR1 and CDR2 sequences are SGHVS and FNYEAQ. For the CDR3, the DNA is TGTGCCAGCAGCTTACCGGAGGGGTGGCAGTACTTC. Protein sequence: CASSLPEGWQYF.

This rearrangement joins TRBV7-2 to TRBJ1-1; D is possibly TRBD1 (5 bases). CDR1 and CDR2 (germline): SGHTA, FQGNSA. This CDR3 comprises 16 residues. V gave up 5 bases and J gave up 4 bases, with 20 bases separating them. CDR3 sequence (DNA): TGTGCCAGCAGCGGCGGTCAGGGTCTTAGAGGCACTGAAGCTTTCTTT. Protein product: CASSGGQGLRGTEAFF.

The chain couples TRBV15 to TRBJ1-5; 7 nucleotides match TRBD1. The CDR3 consists of 16 residues. Germline CDR1 is LNHNV and CDR2 is YYDKDF (reference sequence). The junction had 7 bases not matched to a gene; V was cut back by 0 bases and J by 5 bases. The CDR3 bases are TGTGCCACCAGCAGAGATCGTCGCAGGGGGTATCAGCCCCAGCATTTT. It is translated as CATSRDRRRGYQPQHF.

The genes are TRBV6-5 and TRBJ1-2, with TRBD1 as a possible D gene (5 bases). This CDR3 region has 15 residues. The V and J ends lost 5 bases and 0 bases respectively, with 13 bases between them. Germline loops: CDR1 MNHEY, CDR2 SVGAGI. CDR3 bases: TGTGCCAGCAGTCAACCTCGGGGGGCTAACTATGGCTACACCTTC. Translation: CASSQPRGANYGYTF.

The chain recombines TRBV5-6 with TRBJ2-2; D gene unclear. Trimming took 0 bases from V and 3 from J, leaving 6 bases between them. Germline loops: CDR1 SGHDT, CDR2 YYEEEE. This CDR3 has 14 residues. CDR3 in amino acids: CASSLVSYTGELFF. The DNA for the CDR3 is TGTGCCAGCAGCTTGGTGTCATACACCGGGGAGCTGTTTTTT.

The CDR3 DNA follows: TGTGCCATCAGTGAGTCGAGGCTACCTAAAGAGACCCAGTACTTC. Encoded protein: CAISESRLPKETQYF. This sequence joins TRBV10-3 and TRBJ2-5; D remains unclear. CDR3 length: 15 amino acids. Germline-derived CDR1 and CDR2 are ENHRY and SYGVKD. V was cut by 0 bases and J by 3 bases, with 11 bases left in between.

This clone showed up just a few times. V is TRBV30 and J is TRBJ1-1; no clear D gene. CDR3 length equals 14 residues. Germline V gene lookup returns CDR1 GTSNPN and CDR2 SVGIG (reference sequence). Trimming stripped 2 bases from V and 1 base from J, with 11 bases between. The chain's CDR3 is CAWSRGLANTEAFF. The DNA of the CDR3 is TGTGCCTGGAGTCGGGGATTAGCGAACACTGAAGCTTTCTTT.

This chain uses TRBV9 with TRBJ2-5, with D maybe TRBD2 (7 bases). Germline V gene sequence: CDR1 SGDLS, CDR2 YYNGEE. V was trimmed by 3 bases and J by 2 bases, leaving 14 bases between them. This CDR3 spans 15 amino acids. The CDR3 reads CASSEGGTPQETQYF. In DNA form, the CDR3 reads TGTGCCAGCAGCGAGGGAGGGACACCACAAGAGACCCAGTACTTC.

A single count supports this clone. V usage is TRBV19 and J usage is TRBJ1-5, with 9 bases fitting TRBD1. Germline loops: CDR1 LNHDA, CDR2 SQIVND (reference sequence). The CDR3 runs to 16 residues. The J segment lost 7 bases and the V segment lost 4 bases, leaving 11 bases of the junction unmatched. In DNA form, the CDR3 reads TGTGCCAGTAGTACCCTAGGGGGACAGGGCAGACAGCCCCAGCATTTT. Translating gives CASSTLGGQGRQPQHF.

V is TRBV20-1 and J is TRBJ1-1; D remains unclear. Germline CDR1 and CDR2: DFQATT and SNEGSKA (reference sequence). Trimming pared 3 bases from V and 3 bases from J, leaving 8 bases between. The CDR3 consists of 12 residues. DNA for the CDR3: TGCAGTGCTAGTAAGGCGGACACTGAAGCTTTCTTT. Its protein product is CSASKADTEAFF.

The chain carries TRBV5-6 and TRBJ2-7, with TRBD2 identical over 9 bases. The CDR3 covers 15 residues. Germline V lookup: CDR1 SGHDT, CDR2 YYEEEE. Germline trimming cut 2 bases from V and 6 bases from J; bases unmatched to any gene: 9. Here the CDR3 DNA reads TGTGCCAGCAGCTTTGGTCCGGCGGGGGGGTCCGAGCAGTACTTC. Its protein product is CASSFGPAGGSEQYF.

The chain recombines TRBV11-2 with TRBJ2-7, with a possible D match to TRBD2 (5 bases). CDR1 is SGHAT, CDR2 FQNNGV, per germline. Deletions cut 4 bases from V and 2 bases from J, with 9 bases between. The CDR3 is 13 amino acids. CDR3 in amino acids: CASSWRVAYEQYF. Here the CDR3 DNA reads TGTGCCAGCAGCTGGCGGGTCGCCTACGAGCAGTACTTC.

Only one count was recorded for this clone. The V and J genes are TRBV9 and TRBJ2-2, with a weak D call TRBD2 (5 bases). There are 15 residues in the CDR3. The germline CDR1 and CDR2 sequences are SGDLS and YYNGEE. Trimming pared 2 bases from V and 1 base from J, leaving 9 bases between. In nucleotides, the CDR3 is TGTGCCAGCAGCGTTGGCGGGCGGAACACCGGGGAGCTGTTTTTT. Protein: CASSVGGRNTGELFF.

The chain has TRBV3-1 (or the pseudogene TRBV3-2) and TRBJ2-3; D is perhaps TRBD2 (6 bases). With 4 bases removed from V and 5 bases from J, the gap between germline ends came to 13 bases. The CDR3 is 14 residues long. The germline CDR1 and CDR2 sequences are LGHDT and YNNKEL (reference sequence). The chain's CDR3 is CASSPLSSGDTQYF. The CDR3 coding sequence is TGTGCCAGCAGCCCTTTGAGTAGCGGAGATACGCAGTATTTT.

The chain recombines TRBV18 with TRBJ2-5; no firm D call. Trimming pared 6 bases from V and 5 bases from J, leaving 16 bases between. Germline V gene data show CDR1 as KGHSH and CDR2 as LQKENI. The CDR3 covers 14 residues. CDR3 sequence (DNA): TGTGCCAGCTCCCCGCAGGTCCGAAGGGAGACCCAGTACTTC. Translated, it gives CASSPQVRRETQYF.